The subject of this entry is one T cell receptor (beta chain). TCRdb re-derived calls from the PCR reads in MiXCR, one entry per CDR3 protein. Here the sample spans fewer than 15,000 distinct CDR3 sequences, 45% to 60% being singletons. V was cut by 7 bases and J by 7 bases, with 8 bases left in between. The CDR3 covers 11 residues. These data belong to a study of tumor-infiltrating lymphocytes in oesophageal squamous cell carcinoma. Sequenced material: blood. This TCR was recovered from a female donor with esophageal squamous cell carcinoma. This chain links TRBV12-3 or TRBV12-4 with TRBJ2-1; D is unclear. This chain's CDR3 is CASKTGNEQFF. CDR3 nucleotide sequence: TGTGCCAGCAAAACGGGTAATGAGCAGTTCTTC.